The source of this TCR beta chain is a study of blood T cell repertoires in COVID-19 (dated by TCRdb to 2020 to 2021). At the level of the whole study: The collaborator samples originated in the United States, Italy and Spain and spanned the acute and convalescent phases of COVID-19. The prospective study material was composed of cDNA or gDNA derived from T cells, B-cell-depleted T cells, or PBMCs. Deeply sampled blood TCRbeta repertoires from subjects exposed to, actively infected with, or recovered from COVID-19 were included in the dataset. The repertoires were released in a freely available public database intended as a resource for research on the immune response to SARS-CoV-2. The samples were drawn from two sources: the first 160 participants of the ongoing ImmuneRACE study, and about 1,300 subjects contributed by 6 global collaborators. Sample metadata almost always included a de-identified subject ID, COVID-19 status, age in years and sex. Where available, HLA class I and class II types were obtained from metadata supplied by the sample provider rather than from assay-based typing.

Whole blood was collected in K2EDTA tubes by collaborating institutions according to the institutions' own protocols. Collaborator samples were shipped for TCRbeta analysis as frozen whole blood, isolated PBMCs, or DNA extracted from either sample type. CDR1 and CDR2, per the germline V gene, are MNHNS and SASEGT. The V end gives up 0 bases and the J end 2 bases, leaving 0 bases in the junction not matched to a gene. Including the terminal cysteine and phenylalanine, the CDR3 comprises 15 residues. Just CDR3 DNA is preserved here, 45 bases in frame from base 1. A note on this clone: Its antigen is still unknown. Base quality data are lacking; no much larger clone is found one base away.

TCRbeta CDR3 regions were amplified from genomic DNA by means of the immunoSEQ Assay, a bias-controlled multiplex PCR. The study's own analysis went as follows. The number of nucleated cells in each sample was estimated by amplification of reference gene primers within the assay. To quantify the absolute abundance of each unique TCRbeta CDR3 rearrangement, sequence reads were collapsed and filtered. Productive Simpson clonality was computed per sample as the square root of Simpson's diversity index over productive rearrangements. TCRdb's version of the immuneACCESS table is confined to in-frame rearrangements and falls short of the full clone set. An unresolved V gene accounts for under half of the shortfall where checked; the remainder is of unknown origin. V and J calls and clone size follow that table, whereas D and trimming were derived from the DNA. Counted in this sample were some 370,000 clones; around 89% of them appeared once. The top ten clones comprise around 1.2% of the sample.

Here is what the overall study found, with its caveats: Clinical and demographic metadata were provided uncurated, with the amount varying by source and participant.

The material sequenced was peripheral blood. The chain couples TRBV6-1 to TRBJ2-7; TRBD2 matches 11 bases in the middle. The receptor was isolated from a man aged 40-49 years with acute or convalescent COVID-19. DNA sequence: TGTGCCAGCAGTGAAGCTAGCGGGGGGGCCTACGAGCAGTACTTC. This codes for CASSEASGGAYEQYF.